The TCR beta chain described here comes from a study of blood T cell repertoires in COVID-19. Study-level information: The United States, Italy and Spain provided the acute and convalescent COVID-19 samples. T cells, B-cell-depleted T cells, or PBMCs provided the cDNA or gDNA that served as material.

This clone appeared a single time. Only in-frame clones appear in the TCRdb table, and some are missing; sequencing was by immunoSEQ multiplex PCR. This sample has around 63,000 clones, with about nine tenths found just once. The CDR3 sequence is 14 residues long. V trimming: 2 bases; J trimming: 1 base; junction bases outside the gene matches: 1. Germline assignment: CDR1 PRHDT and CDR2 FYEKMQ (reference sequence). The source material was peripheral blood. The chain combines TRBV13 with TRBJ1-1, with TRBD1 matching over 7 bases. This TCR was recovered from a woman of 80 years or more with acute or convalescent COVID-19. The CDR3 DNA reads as TGTGCCAGCAGCTTACAGGGGGGGAACACTGAAGCTTTCTTT. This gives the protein CASSLQGGNTEAFF.